These 11 T cell receptor beta chains came from one sample sequenced in a study of beta chain features in type 1 diabetes. Study-level results: TCRB CDR3s from Type 1 diabetes patients were moderately but significantly shorter in all four CD4+ subsets.

cDNA synthesis used the whole RNA isolate, giving expressed TCRB sequences. Profiling relied on immunoSEQ multiplex PCR, and the TCRdb table lists in-frame clones only, not all of them. The repertoire holds some 350,000 clones, with roughly 14% as singletons. For these TCRs, the target antigens are not known. Sample: naive CD4+ T cells from blood. The receptors stem from a woman aged 18-29 years with type 1 diabetes.

The chain employs TRBV5-1 and TRBJ2-6; D is undetermined. Germline CDR1 SGHRS, CDR2 YFSETQ. CDR3 length: 13 residues. Trimming stripped 4 bases from V and 4 bases from J, with 6 bases between. CDR3 sequence: CASSPEGANVLTF. As DNA, the CDR3 is TGCGCCAGCAGCCCAGAAGGGGCCAACGTCCTGACTTTC.

This clone was counted between two and nine times. V gene TRBV5-1 combines with J gene TRBJ1-5; possibly TRBD1 for D (6 bases). This CDR3 is 14 amino acids long. Germline assignment: CDR1 SGHRS and CDR2 YFSETQ. V was clipped by 0 bases and J by 3 bases, with 7 bases between them. In nucleotides, the CDR3 is TGCGCCAGCAGCTTGGGGACAGACAATCAGCCCCAGCATTTT. This sequence encodes CASSLGTDNQPQHF.

This sequence joins TRBV6-5 and TRBJ2-7; 9 bases are shared with TRBD1. Germline CDR1 is MNHEY and CDR2 is SVGAGI. CDR3 size: 13 residues. With 5 bases clipped from V and 2 bases from J, the junction kept 1 base outside the gene matches. The CDR3 DNA is TGTGCCAGCAGTGGGGACAGGGCCTACGAGCAGTACGTC. The encoded protein is CASSGDRAYEQYV.

The chain links TRBV5-6 to TRBJ2-1; 8 bases agree with TRBD2. The V segment lost 3 bases and the J segment 7 bases; nucleotides outside the gene matches: 9. CDR1 and CDR2 (germline): SGHDT, YYEEEE. The CDR3 is 15 residues long. As DNA, the CDR3 is TGTGCCAGCAGCTCCAGCAAGCGGGAGTGGAATGAGCAGTTCTTC. The encoded protein is CASSSSKREWNEQFF.

This clone was recorded a few times. The chain combines TRBV29-1 with TRBJ1-1; D not certain. The V gene's germline CDR1 is SQVTM and CDR2 ANQGSEA. CDR3 length: 13 amino acids. The V and J ends lost 4 bases and 6 bases respectively, with 15 bases between them. The CDR3 DNA follows: TGCAGCGTTGCCCTGCGGTTGGCGGCTGAAGCTTTCTTT. Protein product: CSVALRLAAEAFF.

V usage is TRBV27 and J usage is TRBJ2-1; perhaps TRBD2 as D (6 bases). V was cut by 3 bases and J by 7 bases, with 25 bases left in between. Germline CDR1 and CDR2: MNHEY and SMNVEV (reference sequence). This CDR3 has 18 residues. The CDR3 loop is CASSFSGGGSVIINEQFF. The CDR3 DNA sequence: TGTGCCAGCAGTTTTTCCGGGGGTGGCTCGGTAATAATAAATGAGCAGTTCTTC.

The chain recombines TRBV7-2 with TRBJ2-7; 7 positions agree with TRBD2. V lost 5 bases to trimming and J lost 2 bases; unmatched junction nucleotides: 9. CDR3 length: 15 amino acids. CDR1 and CDR2 (germline): SGHTA, FQGNSA. CDR3 nucleotides: TGTGCCAGCAGCCTGCTACCGGGAGGCACCTACGAGCAGTACGTC. Encoded protein: CASSLLPGGTYEQYV.

As DNA, the CDR3 is TGTGCCAGCAGCGTAGACGGGCATAAGCGGGAGGGCTCTGGGGCCAACGTCCTGACTTTC. Its protein is CASSVDGHKREGSGANVLTF. V gene TRBV9 combines with J gene TRBJ2-6, with 10 nucleotides matching TRBD2. This CDR3 has 20 amino acids. Germline values: CDR1 SGDLS, CDR2 YYNGEE. After removal of 0 bases from V and 0 bases from J, the junction contained 9 bases not matched to a gene.

This clone was observed a handful of times. The CDR3 region is CASSPDDYHNEQFF. CDR3 coding DNA: TGTGCCAGCAGCCCAGATGACTACCACAATGAGCAGTTCTTC. The chain uses TRBV5-4 and TRBJ2-1, with D possibly matching TRBD2 (5 bases). Germline loops: CDR1 SGHNT, CDR2 YYREEE (reference sequence). Trimming cost V 4 bases and J 5 bases, with 13 bases left between them. This CDR3 comprises 14 residues.

V and J are TRBV18 and TRBJ2-7, with 8 bases identical to TRBD2. The CDR3 is 15 residues long. CDR1 and CDR2 (germline): KGHSH, LQKENI. Losses at the gene ends were 2 bases for V and 2 bases for J; bases not matched to a gene: 5. The chain's CDR3 is CASSPAGGTPYEQYV. The CDR3, as DNA: TGTGCCAGCTCACCAGCGGGAGGCACACCCTACGAGCAGTACGTC.

The gene calls are TRBV5-4 and TRBJ2-1; a weak D match, TRBD2 (6 bases). Trimming stripped 4 bases from V and 6 bases from J, with 17 bases between. Germline-derived CDR1 and CDR2 are SGHNT and YYREEE (reference sequence). The CDR3 extends over 15 amino acids. CDR3 region: CASSPVERRGNEQFF. The CDR3 region has the DNA TGTGCCAGCAGCCCCGTAGAGCGGAGGGGCAATGAGCAGTTCTTC.